These T cell receptor beta chains were read from a single sample in a study of T cells after yellow fever vaccination. Each CDR3 protein gets one entry after TCRdb re-called the 5' RACE reads with MiXCR. The data hold 500,000 to 650,000 distinct CDR3 sequences, with about a sixth observed a single time. The sequences come from PBMCs, collected about 5 days after the first yellow fever vaccination. The receptors were gathered from a man aged 18 to 30 who received the YFV17D yellow fever vaccine. CDR3s include the opening cysteine and the closing phenylalanine or tryptophan. The order of the fields is D gene, V gene, clone size, J gene, CDR3 protein, CDR3 DNA. D genes are given only for firm matches. Clone size is given for some rows only: seen once, a few or many times, or a class if the clone is expanded.

D: TRBD1; V: TRBV11-1; size: .; J: TRBJ1-1; CDR3: CASSLTPPLTGDYTEAFF; DNA: TGTGCCAGCAGCTTAACCCCGCCTTTGACAGGGGACTACACTGAAGCTTTCTTT
D: TRBD1; V: TRBV7-6; size: .; J: TRBJ1-1; CDR3: CASSLMTGATEAFF; DNA: TGTGCCAGCAGCCTGATGACAGGGGCAACTGAAGCTTTCTTT
D: TRBD1; V: TRBV18; size: .; J: TRBJ2-7; CDR3: CASSGQGATYEQYF; DNA: TGTGCCAGCTCCGGACAGGGCGCGACCTACGAGCAGTACTTC
D: .; V: TRBV7-6; size: few; J: TRBJ2-1; CDR3: CASSFPGVTYNEQFF; DNA: TGTGCCAGCAGCTTTCCGGGGGTAACCTACAATGAGCAGTTCTTC
D: .; V: TRBV7-2; size: .; J: TRBJ2-3; CDR3: CASSLAWEFTDTQYF; DNA: TGTGCCAGCAGCTTAGCGTGGGAGTTCACAGATACGCAGTATTTT
D: TRBD2; V: TRBV5-5; size: few; J: TRBJ2-1; CDR3: CASSLWAGGVSNEQFF; DNA: TGTGCCAGCAGCTTGTGGGCGGGGGGTGTGTCGAATGAGCAGTTCTTC
D: TRBD1; V: TRBV3-1; size: many; J: TRBJ2-7; CDR3: CASSPWDRTYEQYF; DNA: TGTGCCAGCAGCCCTTGGGACAGAACCTACGAGCAGTACTTC
D: .; V: TRBV20-1; size: .; J: TRBJ2-2; CDR3: CSALPPENTGELFF; DNA: TGCAGTGCCCTACCCCCAGAAAACACCGGGGAGCTGTTTTTT
D: .; V: TRBV5-1; size: few; J: TRBJ1-2; CDR3: CASSLFVAGYGYTF; DNA: TGCGCCAGCAGCTTGTTTGTCGCAGGCTATGGCTACACCTTC
D: TRBD1; V: TRBV12-3/TRBV12-4; size: .; J: TRBJ2-1; CDR3: CASSFGVLAGGTDEQFF; DNA: TGTGCCAGCAGTTTTGGCGTGCTGGCAGGGGGTACCGATGAGCAGTTCTTC
D: .; V: TRBV27; size: few; J: TRBJ2-1; CDR3: CASRGPRSSNEQFF; DNA: TGTGCCAGCAGGGGACCGCGTTCCTCCAATGAGCAGTTCTTC
D: .; V: TRBV29-1; size: few; J: TRBJ2-7; CDR3: CSVENTGSYEQYF; DNA: TGCAGCGTTGAAAATACAGGTTCCTACGAGCAGTACTTC
D: .; V: TRBV12-3/TRBV12-4; size: .; J: TRBJ2-3; CDR3: CASSFSDGVTDTQYF; DNA: TGTGCCAGCAGTTTCTCGGACGGGGTAACAGATACGCAGTATTTT
D: .; V: TRBV11-2; size: once; J: TRBJ2-5; CDR3: CASQQGAAPYQETQYF; DNA: TGTGCCAGCCAGCAAGGGGCAGCGCCGTACCAAGAGACCCAGTACTTC
D: .; V: TRBV9; size: .; J: TRBJ1-2; CDR3: CASSVEGAGSYGYTF; DNA: TGTGCCAGCAGCGTAGAGGGCGCGGGCTCCTATGGCTACACCTTC
D: .; V: TRBV10-3; size: few; J: TRBJ2-1; CDR3: CAISDPQGLYNEQFF; DNA: TGTGCCATCAGTGATCCACAGGGTCTATACAATGAGCAGTTCTTC
D: .; V: TRBV6-1; size: few; J: TRBJ2-1; CDR3: CASTNGGGVSNEQFF; DNA: TGTGCCAGCACAAACGGGGGCGGGGTCTCCAATGAGCAGTTCTTC
D: .; V: TRBV24-1; size: .; J: TRBJ2-2; CDR3: CATGGSPNTGELFF; DNA: TGTGCCACCGGAGGCAGCCCAAACACCGGGGAGCTGTTTTTT
D: .; V: TRBV11-2; size: .; J: TRBJ2-2; CDR3: CASRAGQAGELFF; DNA: TGTGCCAGCAGGGCAGGGCAAGCCGGGGAGCTGTTTTTT
D: .; V: TRBV5-1; size: many; J: TRBJ2-1; CDR3: CASSLLVSNEQFF; DNA: TGCGCCAGCAGCTTATTGGTTTCCAATGAGCAGTTCTTC
D: .; V: TRBV10-1; size: few; J: TRBJ2-7; CDR3: CASSEKRITSEQYF; DNA: TGCGCCAGCAGTGAGAAAAGGATTACGAGCGAGCAGTACTTC
D: .; V: TRBV24-1; size: few; J: TRBJ2-1; CDR3: CATSDPTGSSYNEQFF; DNA: TGTGCCACCAGTGATCCGACGGGGTCTTCCTACAATGAGCAGTTCTTC
D: TRBD2; V: TRBV18; size: .; J: TRBJ2-5; CDR3: CASSPVSGATGETQYF; DNA: TGTGCCAGCTCACCAGTAAGCGGGGCTACCGGAGAGACCCAGTACTTC
D: .; V: TRBV7-2; size: .; J: TRBJ1-1; CDR3: CASSPGISNTEAFF; DNA: TGTGCCAGCAGCCCCGGGATCTCGAACACTGAAGCTTTCTTT
D: .; V: TRBV7-8; size: .; J: TRBJ1-3; CDR3: CASSLRGGRGYSGNTIYF; DNA: TGTGCCAGCAGCTTGCGGGGGGGCAGGGGTTACTCTGGAAACACCATATATTTT
D: .; V: TRBV20-1; size: .; J: TRBJ1-2; CDR3: CSARQDRANYGYTF; DNA: TGCAGTGCTAGACAGGACAGAGCTAACTATGGCTACACCTTC
D: .; V: TRBV7-2; size: .; J: TRBJ1-4; CDR3: CASSYRQAGGNEKLFF; DNA: TGTGCCAGCAGCTACCGACAGGCTGGGGGTAATGAAAAACTGTTTTTT
D: .; V: TRBV2; size: few; J: TRBJ1-5; CDR3: CASRPWGARQPQHF; DNA: TGTGCCAGCAGGCCCTGGGGGGCCAGGCAGCCCCAGCATTTT
D: .; V: TRBV20-1; size: .; J: TRBJ2-7; CDR3: CSARYPYGSYEQYF; DNA: TGCAGTGCTAGATATCCCTACGGGTCCTACGAGCAGTACTTC
D: .; V: TRBV29-1; size: .; J: TRBJ2-3; CDR3: CSAEGSGMGTDTQYF; DNA: TGCAGCGCTGAGGGGTCGGGAATGGGCACAGATACGCAGTATTTT
D: .; V: TRBV6-1; size: .; J: TRBJ1-1; CDR3: CASVSFTGGNTEAFF; DNA: TGTGCCAGCGTATCCTTCACCGGGGGGAACACTGAAGCTTTCTTT
D: .; V: TRBV6-2/TRBV6-3; size: .; J: TRBJ2-1; CDR3: CASSSRERALSYNEQFF; DNA: TGTGCCAGCAGTTCCCGGGAAAGGGCCCTCTCCTACAATGAGCAGTTCTTC
D: .; V: TRBV11-2; size: .; J: TRBJ2-4; CDR3: CASSLDLGTVIQYF; DNA: TGTGCCAGCAGCTTAGACCTAGGCACGGTGATTCAGTACTTC
D: .; V: TRBV27; size: .; J: TRBJ1-2; CDR3: CASTSGGPNYGYTF; DNA: TGTGCCAGCACCTCTGGAGGGCCGAACTATGGCTACACCTTC
D: TRBD2; V: TRBV4-2; size: few; J: TRBJ2-3; CDR3: CASSQRTSGTDTQYF; DNA: TGTGCCAGCAGCCAAAGGACTAGCGGCACAGATACGCAGTATTTT
D: TRBD1; V: TRBV13; size: .; J: TRBJ1-6; CDR3: CASSTNRGQSPLHF; DNA: TGTGCCAGCAGCACCAACAGGGGGCAATCACCCCTCCACTTT
D: .; V: TRBV4-3; size: few; J: TRBJ2-3; CDR3: CASSQPGITDTQYF; DNA: TGCGCCAGCAGCCAACCGGGTATAACAGATACGCAGTATTTT
D: .; V: TRBV5-6; size: .; J: TRBJ2-7; CDR3: CASSLRLSESGYEQYF; DNA: TGTGCCAGCAGCTTGAGACTCTCCGAGTCCGGCTACGAGCAGTACTTC
D: TRBD1; V: TRBV4-1; size: .; J: TRBJ2-7; CDR3: CASSQGPPGQSSYEQYF; DNA: TGCGCCAGCAGCCAAGGCCCCCCGGGACAGAGCTCCTACGAGCAGTACTTC
D: .; V: TRBV14; size: .; J: TRBJ2-3; CDR3: CASSLLMGGRTDTQYF; DNA: TGTGCCAGCAGCCTTTTGATGGGGGGCCGCACAGATACGCAGTATTTT
D: .; V: TRBV12-3/TRBV12-4; size: .; J: TRBJ2-4; CDR3: CASSSAQRVAKNIQYF; DNA: TGTGCCAGCAGTTCGGCCCAAAGAGTAGCCAAAAACATTCAGTACTTC
D: TRBD2; V: TRBV14; size: many; J: TRBJ2-1; CDR3: CASSFSGREQFF; DNA: TGTGCCAGCAGCTTTAGCGGGCGTGAGCAGTTCTTC
D: .; V: TRBV20-1; size: few; J: TRBJ1-1; CDR3: CSSSRGNTEAFF; DNA: TGCAGTTCCTCGCGGGGGAACACTGAAGCTTTCTTT
D: .; V: TRBV3-1; size: .; J: TRBJ2-5; CDR3: CASSQANGQETQYF; DNA: TGTGCCAGCAGCCAAGCTAACGGCCAAGAGACCCAGTACTTC
D: TRBD2; V: TRBV7-2; size: .; J: TRBJ2-3; CDR3: CASSLPASGLAGPYTQYF; DNA: TGTGCCAGCAGCTTACCGGCCAGTGGGCTAGCGGGGCCATATACGCAGTATTTT
D: TRBD2; V: TRBV4-3; size: few; J: TRBJ2-4; CDR3: CASSQTPGLAVNIQYF; DNA: TGCGCCAGCAGCCAGACGCCGGGACTAGCGGTAAACATTCAGTACTTC
D: TRBD1; V: TRBV7-9; size: few; J: TRBJ2-2; CDR3: CASSDQDRARTGELFF; DNA: TGTGCCAGCAGCGACCAGGACAGGGCTCGAACCGGGGAGCTGTTTTTT
D: .; V: TRBV4-1; size: .; J: TRBJ2-5; CDR3: CASSQRGLRETQYF; DNA: TGCGCCAGCAGCCAGCGGGGGCTACGAGAGACCCAGTACTTC
D: .; V: TRBV18; size: few; J: TRBJ2-1; CDR3: CASSPWRGVSSYNEQFF; DNA: TGTGCCAGCTCACCATGGCGCGGGGTCAGCTCCTACAATGAGCAGTTCTTC
D: .; V: TRBV6-1; size: .; J: TRBJ1-4; CDR3: CASSPVGRTNEKLFF; DNA: TGTGCCAGCAGCCCGGTGGGGCGGACTAATGAAAAACTGTTTTTT
D: .; V: TRBV5-5; size: few; J: TRBJ2-2; CDR3: CASSLWTAINTGELFF; DNA: TGTGCCAGCAGCCTATGGACAGCCATCAACACCGGGGAGCTGTTTTTT
D: TRBD1; V: TRBV7-2; size: many; J: TRBJ1-3; CDR3: CASSFGQGSSGNTIYF; DNA: TGTGCCAGCAGCTTCGGACAGGGGAGCTCTGGAAACACCATATATTTT
D: TRBD1; V: TRBV12-3/TRBV12-4; size: .; J: TRBJ1-5; CDR3: CASSPTGDRQPQHF; DNA: TGTGCCAGCAGTCCTACAGGGGATAGGCAGCCCCAGCATTTT
D: TRBD1; V: TRBV5-4; size: .; J: TRBJ2-3; CDR3: CAAGQDRTDTQYF; DNA: TGTGCAGCCGGACAGGATCGCACAGATACGCAGTATTTT
D: TRBD1; V: TRBV4-1; size: .; J: TRBJ1-1; CDR3: CASSLDRDRPEAFF; DNA: TGCGCCAGCAGCCTTGACAGGGACCGGCCTGAAGCTTTCTTT
D: TRBD1; V: TRBV7-9; size: .; J: TRBJ2-1; CDR3: CASSLASGTGNEQFF; DNA: TGTGCCAGCAGCTTAGCTTCTGGGACAGGTAATGAGCAGTTCTTC
D: TRBD1; V: TRBV7-2; size: many; J: TRBJ1-1; CDR3: CASSWTGETEAFF; DNA: TGTGCCAGCAGCTGGACAGGGGAGACTGAAGCTTTCTTT
D: .; V: TRBV3-1; size: few; J: TRBJ1-4; CDR3: CASSQPGQEGKLFF; DNA: TGTGCCAGCAGCCAACCGGGACAAGAGGGAAAACTGTTTTTT
D: TRBD1; V: TRBV18; size: .; J: TRBJ1-6; CDR3: CASSATGQGIGSPLHF; DNA: TGTGCCAGCTCAGCAACGGGACAGGGGATTGGGTCACCCCTCCACTTT